This TCR beta chain appears in the sequencing data of a study of T cell responses to AZD1222 COVID-19 vaccine. TCRdb keeps only in-frame clones here, not all; method: immunoSEQ multiplex PCR. The data hold roughly 120,000 clones, with more than 75% observed a single time. Study findings and constraints: Clonal diversity was possibly underestimated, and white British individuals and females predominated among donors.

V lost 5 bases and J 8 bases, leaving 10 bases between the germline ends. Germline V lookup: CDR1 SEHNR, CDR2 FQNEAQ (reference sequence). The CDR3 has 12 amino acids. As concerns this clone: Its matching antigen is unknown.

This TCR derives from an adult who received the AZD1222 COVID-19 vaccine. Specimen: peripheral blood, collected 28 days after the second AZD1222 dose. The chain uses TRBV7-9 and TRBJ1-5; no clear D. The CDR3 DNA reads as TGTGCCAGCAGCACACAAAGAGAGCCCCAGCATTTT. Protein product: CASSTQREPQHF.